One and the same sample provided the 29 T cell receptor beta chains below, sequenced in a study of Ad26.COV2.S vaccination and SARS-CoV-2 variants. TCRdb's table, derived via immunoSEQ multiplex PCR, lists solely in-frame clones and lacks some. This repertoire shows 150,000 to 200,000 clones, roughly 87% found once; its top ten account for less than 6%. The source was peripheral blood, collected after recovery from COVID-19. The origin of the receptors is a human donor who had recovered from COVID-19.

The chain combines TRBV12-3 or TRBV12-4 with TRBJ1-5; the D is unclear. The ends were cut back, 5 bases at V and 6 bases at J, with 8 bases in the middle. This CDR3 contains 12 residues. The CDR3 sequence is CASSVTLQPQHF. The CDR3, as DNA: TGTGCCAGCAGTGTGACACTTCAGCCCCAGCATTTT.

V usage is TRBV28 and J usage is TRBJ1-1, with D perhaps TRBD1 (5 bases). V gave up 6 bases and J gave up 4 bases, with 12 bases separating them. In germline, CDR1 is MDHEN, CDR2 SYDVKM. There are 13 residues in the CDR3. CDR3 in DNA: TGTGCCAGCAGATCTACAGGTCCCACTGAAGCTTTCTTT. Translation: CASRSTGPTEAFF. The full variable domain, completed using reference TRBV28 and TRBJ1-1, is DVKVTQSSRYLVKRTGEKVFLECVQDMDHENMFWYRQDPGLGLRLIYFSYDVKMKEKGDIPEGYSVSREKKERFSLILESASTNQTSMYLCASRSTGPTEAFFGQGTRLTVV.

The chain joins TRBV7-4 to TRBJ1-4; TRBD1 agrees at 8 bases. The CDR3 spans 14 residues. V lost 4 bases to trimming and J lost 8 bases; unmatched junction nucleotides: 6. Per the germline V gene, CDR1 is SGHVT and CDR2 is SQSDAQ. CDR3 residues: CASSYGQGREKLFF. CDR3 nucleotides: TGTGCCAGCAGCTACGGACAGGGACGGGAAAAACTGTTTTTT.

The chain combines TRBV2 with TRBJ2-7, with 9 bases fitting TRBD2. CDR3 size: 15 residues. V shed 5 bases and J 6 bases; nucleotides not matched to a gene: 11. Looked up from germline, CDR1 is SNHLY and CDR2 is FYNNEI. The DNA of the CDR3 is TGTGCCAGCAGTCGGATAGCGGGGGCCCTGGGCGAGCAGTACTTC. Its protein is CASSRIAGALGEQYF.

The chain is built from TRBV10-1 and TRBJ1-1; D unresolved. Trimming cost V 2 bases and J 3 bases, with 4 bases left between them. This CDR3 is 12 amino acids long. CDR1 and CDR2 from the germline V gene are WNHNN and SYGVQD (reference sequence). The CDR3 here is CASSEMDTEAFF. The CDR3 region has the DNA TGCGCCAGCAGTGAGATGGACACTGAAGCTTTCTTT.

The chain joins TRBV6-5 to TRBJ2-7; 8 bases are a match to TRBD2. The CDR3 has 15 residues. Germline V CDR1 and CDR2: MNHEY, SVGAGI. With 0 bases clipped from V and 3 bases from J, the junction kept 4 bases outside the gene matches. CDR3 sequence reads: CASSYSTRGDYEQYF. DNA for the CDR3: TGTGCCAGCAGTTACTCGACGCGGGGGGACTACGAGCAGTACTTC.

This rearrangement joins TRBV5-1 to TRBJ2-3, with TRBD1 as a possible D gene (5 bases). This CDR3 has 14 amino acids. The germline V gene encodes CDR1 SGHRS and CDR2 YFSETQ. V dropped 0 bases and J dropped 6 bases, with 11 bases sitting between them. CDR3 protein: CASSLGQGFDTQYF. The CDR3 nucleotides are TGCGCCAGCAGCTTGGGGCAGGGTTTTGATACGCAGTATTTT.

V is TRBV7-2 and J is TRBJ1-2; 9 bases align to TRBD1. J lost 8 bases, V lost 1 base, and 8 bases had no gene match. The CDR3 totals 15 residues. The germline V gene has CDR1 SGHTA and CDR2 FQGNSA. For the CDR3, the DNA is TGTGCCAGCAGCTTAGTTTCAGGGACAGGGCACGGCTACACCTTC. It yields the protein CASSLVSGTGHGYTF. The whole variable domain, remainder taken from reference TRBV7-2 and TRBJ1-2, is GAGVSQSPSNKVTEKGKDVELRCDPISGHTALYWYRQSLGQGLEFLIYFQGNSAPDKSGLPSDRFSAERTGGSVSTLTIQRTQQEDSAVYLCASSLVSGTGHGYTFGSGTRLTVV.

This rearrangement joins TRBV2 to TRBJ2-7; either TRBD1 or TRBD2 may fit D (5 bases each). CDR1 and CDR2 (germline): SNHLY, FYNNEI. The V end was cut by 6 bases, the J end by 6 bases, with 18 bases between. This CDR3 region has 14 residues. CDR3 region: CASSIQGADTEQYF. For the CDR3, the DNA is TGTGCCAGCAGCATTCAGGGAGCTGACACCGAGCAGTACTTC.

Here the CDR3 reads CATSRDRGGRPYEQYF. CDR3 coding DNA: TGTGCCACCAGCAGAGATCGCGGGGGGCGCCCCTACGAGCAGTACTTC. The V call is TRBV15, the J call TRBJ2-7, with 8 nucleotides matching TRBD2. Germline V gene sequence: CDR1 LNHNV, CDR2 YYDKDF (reference sequence). Unmatched junction bases numbered 6, after V lost 0 bases and J lost 2 bases. This CDR3 has 16 residues.

The chain employs TRBV4-1 and TRBJ1-3; no reliable D call. In germline, CDR1 is MGHRA, CDR2 YSYEKL. The V and J ends lost 1 base and 2 bases respectively, with 12 bases between them. The CDR3 loop spans 16 amino acids. The CDR3 loop is CASSQVRERAGNTIYF. The CDR3 DNA is TGCGCCAGCAGCCAAGTGAGGGAAAGAGCTGGAAACACCATATATTTT.

The gene calls are TRBV7-3 and TRBJ2-3, with TRBD2 matching over 7 bases. CDR1 SGHTA and CDR2 FQGTGA come from the germline V gene. V lost 3 bases, J lost 1 base, and 7 bases stayed unmatched. The CDR3 length is 16 residues. The CDR3 bases are TGTGCCAGCAGCTTGGGGACTAAGTGGGGCACAGATACGCAGTATTTT. Residues: CASSLGTKWGTDTQYF.

This sequence joins TRBV7-3 and TRBJ2-2; 9 bases map to TRBD2. V lost 6 bases, J lost 6 bases, and 8 bases stayed unmatched. The length of the CDR3 is 15 residues. Germline values: CDR1 SGHTA, CDR2 FQGTGA. In DNA, the CDR3 is TGTGCCAGCAGGGCTGCGGGAGGGAGATCCGGGGAGCTGTTTTTT. It yields the protein CASRAAGGRSGELFF.

The chain couples TRBV3-1 (or the pseudogene TRBV3-2) to TRBJ2-3; the match to TRBD2 covers 8 bases. V shed 0 bases and J 5 bases; nucleotides not matched to a gene: 4. There are 15 residues in the CDR3. The germline V gene encodes CDR1 LGHDT and CDR2 YNNKEL (reference sequence). In DNA form, the CDR3 reads TGTGCCAGCAGCCAAGATCGGGGGGGGCGAGATACGCAGTATTTT. Protein sequence: CASSQDRGGRDTQYF.

The rearrangement links TRBV6-5 to TRBJ2-1, with a weak D call TRBD2 (6 bases). In germline, CDR1 is MNHEY, CDR2 SVGAGI. The ends were cut back, 7 bases at V and 4 bases at J, with 17 bases in the middle. The CDR3 extends over 15 amino acids. This chain's CDR3 is CASNNGGLGYNEQFF. For the CDR3, the DNA is TGTGCCAGCAACAATGGGGGACTTGGATACAATGAGCAGTTCTTC.

This clone has more than one count but fewer than ten. The V gene is TRBV27, the J gene TRBJ2-7; D is possibly TRBD1 (6 bases). V was clipped by 4 bases and J by 8 bases, with 9 bases between them. Germline CDR1 and CDR2: MNHEY and SMNVEV (reference sequence). This CDR3 spans 11 amino acids. The CDR3 loop reads CASSSQGQQYF. CDR3 DNA sequence: TGTGCCAGCAGTTCTCAGGGGCAGCAGTACTTC.

The CDR3 here is CASSLGGAVNEQFF. CDR3 coding DNA: TGTGCCAGCAGCTTAGGCGGAGCAGTAAATGAGCAGTTCTTC. The chain combines TRBV7-2 with TRBJ2-1; no definite D call. The germline V gene encodes CDR1 SGHTA and CDR2 FQGNSA. CDR3 length: 14 amino acids. The germline V and J ends were trimmed by 1 base and 7 bases, with 11 bases remaining between them.

The J gene is TRBJ1-5, the V gene TRBV27; D gene ambiguous. The germline V gene has CDR1 MNHEY and CDR2 SMNVEV (reference sequence). The CDR3 totals 14 residues. V lost 5 bases and J 5 bases, leaving 13 bases between the germline ends. CDR3 sequence: CASSPGPGHQPQHF. DNA of the CDR3: TGTGCCAGCAGTCCCGGACCAGGACATCAGCCCCAGCATTTT.

The J gene is TRBJ2-7, the V gene TRBV10-3; the D gene is possibly TRBD2 (6 bases). The CDR3 contains 13 residues. Germline V lookup: CDR1 ENHRY, CDR2 SYGVKD. V was shortened by 11 bases and J by 7 bases, with 21 bases between the two germline ends. The CDR3 protein is CALRDSSIGEQYF. CDR3 DNA sequence: TGTGCCCTCCGGGACTCCTCTATTGGAGAGCAGTACTTC.

The chain joins TRBV6-5 to TRBJ2-2; unclear D gene. CDR1 is MNHEY and CDR2 is SVGAGI in the germline V gene. V dropped 1 base and J dropped 0 bases, with 9 bases sitting between them. The CDR3 runs to 16 residues. The CDR3 sequence: CASSYFSIANTGELFF. CDR3 bases: TGTGCCAGCAGTTACTTTAGTATCGCGAACACCGGGGAGCTGTTTTTT.

J is TRBJ1-3 and V is TRBV30; the D is unclear. The CDR3 consists of 14 residues. Between the trimmed V and J ends, which lost 2 bases and 0 bases, there was a span of 8 bases. In germline, CDR1 is GTSNPN, CDR2 SVGIG (reference sequence). DNA for the CDR3: TGTGCCTGGAGTCGACCGAGCTCTGGAAACACCATATATTTT. Protein: CAWSRPSSGNTIYF.

The CDR3 DNA reads TGTGCCAGCAGTGAGGGGGACTACCGCACAGATACGCAGTATTTT. Amino acid sequence: CASSEGDYRTDTQYF. The chain carries TRBV2 and TRBJ2-3, with 7 bases fitting TRBD2. Germline V gives CDR1 SNHLY, CDR2 FYNNEI. The CDR3 sequence is 15 residues long. The J segment lost 1 base and the V segment lost 3 bases, leaving 4 bases of the junction unmatched.

The chain carries TRBV4-1 and TRBJ2-7; TRBD1 is a possible D gene (6 bases). The CDR3 contains 15 residues. CDR1 MGHRA and CDR2 YSYEKL come from the germline V gene. Trimming pared 3 bases from V and 0 bases from J, leaving 12 bases between. The CDR3 loop reads CASSQGDTTSYEQYF. CDR3 bases: TGCGCCAGCAGCCAGGGGGACACGACCTCCTACGAGCAGTACTTC.

V gene TRBV3-1 (or the pseudogene TRBV3-2) combines with J gene TRBJ1-6; the D gene is possibly TRBD1 (6 bases). The germline V gene has CDR1 LGHDT and CDR2 YNNKEL (reference sequence). This CDR3 comprises 14 residues. The V and J ends lost 2 bases and 10 bases respectively, with 12 bases between them. The CDR3 sequence: CASSQSGEGSPLHF. The CDR3 DNA reads TGTGCCAGCAGCCAATCAGGGGAGGGGTCACCCCTCCACTTT.

The chain uses TRBV25-1 and TRBJ2-1; D gene ambiguous. The length of the CDR3 is 12 residues. The germline V gene encodes CDR1 MGHDK and CDR2 SYGVNS. Trimming cost V 8 bases and J 8 bases, with 13 bases left between them. CDR3 in DNA: TGTGCCAGCCTCTCCCAGCCCGATGAGCAGTTCTTC. Translated, it gives CASLSQPDEQFF.

The CDR3 sequence: CASSPTGRGSYGYTF. In nucleotides, the CDR3 is TGCGCCAGCAGCCCCACAGGGAGGGGGTCCTATGGCTACACCTTC. V is TRBV5-1 and J is TRBJ1-2, with a weak D call TRBD1 (6 bases). The CDR3 contains 15 residues. Germline assignment: CDR1 SGHRS and CDR2 YFSETQ. Trimming stripped 4 bases from V and 4 bases from J, with 17 bases between.

This chain connects TRBV6-5 to TRBJ2-1; 10 nucleotides align to TRBD2. From germline, CDR1 is MNHEY and CDR2 SVGAGI. The CDR3 totals 14 residues. After removal of 4 bases from V and 8 bases from J, the junction contained 5 bases not matched to a gene. The CDR3 sequence: CASSWGLASDEQFF. The CDR3 nucleotides read TGTGCCAGCAGTTGGGGACTAGCGAGTGATGAGCAGTTCTTC.

This clone appeared a single time. The chain links TRBV10-2 to TRBJ2-1; TRBD2 matches at 10 bases. CDR1 and CDR2 (germline): WSHSY, SAAADI. The length of the CDR3 is 13 residues. The V gene end was trimmed by 6 bases and the J gene end by 4 bases; junction bases not matched to a gene: 0. CDR3 DNA: TGCGCCAGCAGACTAGCGGGATACAATGAGCAGTTCTTC. It specifies CASRLAGYNEQFF.

The chain couples TRBV7-7 to TRBJ1-3; D gene unclear. The CDR3 length is 13 residues. Looked up from germline, CDR1 is SSHAT and CDR2 is FNYEAQ (reference sequence). V was trimmed by 1 base and J by 0 bases, leaving 1 base between them. As DNA, the CDR3 is TGTGCCAGCAGCTTAGACTCTGGAAACACCATATATTTT. It is translated as CASSLDSGNTIYF.